This is a list of T cell receptor beta chains from one sample in a study of TIL therapy for anti-PD-1-resistant metastatic lung cancer. Profiled with immunoSEQ multiplex PCR; TCRdb holds only in-frame clones, not every one. The repertoire includes just over 45,000 clones, around 80% of them detected once, and more than 13% sits in the top ten. This specimen was blood, taken at baseline. The origin of the receptors is a man aged 70 or older with non-small cell lung cancer. Both conserved end residues are part of each CDR3. The D gene is left open where the match is weak.

v_call	j_call	d_call	cdr3_aa
TRBV6-1	TRBJ1-2	TRBD1	CASARTGRYGYTF
TRBV19	TRBJ1-1	TRBD1	CASRERQGSNTEAFF
TRBV7-2	TRBJ1-1	.	CASSLQGTGTEAFF
TRBV6-6	TRBJ1-2	TRBD1	CASRGTGAYGYTF
TRBV6-5	TRBJ2-3	.	CASRGQEGDTQYF
TRBV2	TRBJ1-5	TRBD1	CASRLQGYQPQHF
TRBV29-1	TRBJ2-7	.	CSVEVQDYEQYF
TRBV7-3	TRBJ2-6	TRBD1	CASSLLGQGAGSGANVLTF
TRBV28	TRBJ2-3	TRBD2	CASSFGTSLTDTQYF
TRBV7-9	TRBJ2-7	.	CAIPGPGRESYEQYF
TRBV7-3	TRBJ2-1	TRBD2	CASSLQAGGYNEQFF
TRBV5-1	TRBJ1-2	TRBD1	CASSYRTGGEKGYTF
TRBV28	TRBJ2-3	.	CASSILTDRTDTQYF
TRBV4-1	TRBJ2-1	.	CASSQGDRGFNEQFF
TRBV10-3	TRBJ1-5	.	CAISEAGDNQPQHF
TRBV11-2	TRBJ2-2	TRBD2	CASSFRTSPSTGELFF
TRBV6-5	TRBJ1-1	.	CASSYRGENTEAFF
TRBV5-1	TRBJ1-2	.	CASSSTANYGYTF
TRBV27	TRBJ2-7	.	CASSLLATGSGGYEQYF
TRBV5-1	TRBJ2-5	.	CASSLTEFQETQYF
TRBV11-2	TRBJ2-7	.	CASSRGLNYEQYF
TRBV7-9	TRBJ1-6	.	CASSLGRPNSPLHF
TRBV7-9	TRBJ2-1	TRBD2	CASSDPSGVNNEQFF